This TCR beta chain is from a study of T-cell memory formation after mild COVID-19. V shed 6 bases and J shed 7 bases, with 21 bases lying between them. Germline V gives CDR1 DFQATT, CDR2 SNEGSKA (reference sequence). The CDR3 has 14 amino acids. This clonotype was observed many times. TCRdb re-derived calls from the 5' RACE reads in MiXCR, one entry per CDR3 protein. Among some 210,000 distinct CDR3 sequences, more than 9% were seen once, and the ten largest hold approximately 2.8%. What was sequenced was PBMCs or a T cell subset sorted from them (not recorded which). The V call is TRBV20-1, the J call TRBJ1-2, with D unresolved. This TCR derives from a man younger than 35 who had mild COVID-19 (a few samples of this study predate the infection). Cell type and time point are not known. This CDR3 is CSAEKPPRASGYTF. The CDR3, as DNA: TGCAGTGCCGAAAAGCCCCCTAGGGCTAGTGGCTACACCTTC.